The 13 T cell receptor beta chains below all came from one sample that was sequenced in a study of PD-L1 blockade in urothelial cancer. The time point was: pretreatment peripheral blood. The data were produced by immunoSEQ multiplex PCR, yet TCRdb's version contains in-frame clones alone and is incomplete. The sample carries 40,000 or so clones, 80% to 90% recorded once. The specimen was PBMCs, collected around atezolizumab (anti-PD-L1) treatment. The source is a man aged 60 to 75 with urothelial cancer.

This chain joins TRBV6-5 and TRBJ2-2; D not certain. V lost 6 bases, J lost 7 bases, and 18 bases lay in between. CDR1 and CDR2 (germline): MNHEY, SVGAGI. There are 15 residues in the CDR3. CDR3: CASSPRLEKDGELFF. As DNA, the CDR3 is TGTGCCAGCAGCCCCCGACTCGAGAAGGACGGGGAGCTGTTTTTT.

This clone has a handful of counts. V gene TRBV5-8 combines with J gene TRBJ1-3; D is ambiguous. Germline CDR1 is SGHTS and CDR2 is YDEGEE. Trimming stripped 4 bases from V and 4 bases from J, with 15 bases between. The CDR3 runs 15 residues. This CDR3 is CASSLGESLGNTIYF. DNA of the CDR3: TGTGCCAGCAGCCTAGGAGAATCTCTGGGAAACACCATATATTTT.

The rearrangement joins TRBV2 to TRBJ2-5; 7 nucleotides line up with TRBD1. The CDR3 runs 14 residues. J lost 3 bases, V lost 4 bases, and 5 bases had no gene match. CDR1 SNHLY and CDR2 FYNNEI come from the germline V gene. CDR3 sequence: CASSGYRGEETQYF. CDR3 DNA sequence: TGTGCCAGCAGTGGTTACAGGGGAGAAGAGACCCAGTACTTC.

The rearrangement joins TRBV7-2 to TRBJ2-7; 8 bases align to TRBD2. Germline loops: CDR1 SGHTA, CDR2 FQGNSA. V lost 0 bases and J lost 3; bases outside the gene matches: 1. The CDR3 length is 14 residues. The CDR3 region is CASSLAGTSYEQYF. CDR3 DNA: TGTGCCAGCAGCTTAGCTGGGACTAGCTACGAGCAGTACTTC.

The CDR3 bases are TGTGCCAGCAGTGAGGGCCTCACACGGAACACTGAAGCTTTCTTT. This sequence encodes CASSEGLTRNTEAFF. The rearrangement joins TRBV6-1 to TRBJ1-1; D unresolved. Germline values: CDR1 MNHNS, CDR2 SASEGT. CDR3 size: 15 residues. V lost 3 bases to trimming and J lost 1 base, with 12 bases between them.

This clone was counted a single time. V is TRBV4-2 and J is TRBJ2-2, with D perhaps TRBD2 (5 bases). This CDR3 is 17 amino acids long. V lost 0 bases and J 0 bases, leaving 11 bases between the germline ends. Per germline, CDR1 LGHNA and CDR2 YNFKEQ. CDR3 amino acids: CASSQEIAAANTGELFF. Written as DNA, the CDR3 is TGTGCCAGCAGCCAAGAAATTGCAGCGGCGAACACCGGGGAGCTGTTTTTT.

This chain joins TRBV5-1 and TRBJ1-1, with a weak D call TRBD1 (5 bases). Per germline, CDR1 SGHRS and CDR2 YFSETQ. V was trimmed by 4 bases and J by 1 base, leaving 11 bases between them. The CDR3 runs 14 residues. The CDR3: CASSPDKGNTEAFF. The DNA for the CDR3 is TGCGCCAGCAGCCCGGACAAGGGGAACACTGAAGCTTTCTTT.

This chain joins TRBV5-1 and TRBJ1-2; 7 nucleotides line up with TRBD1. With 4 bases clipped from V and 3 bases from J, the junction kept 6 bases outside the gene matches. Per germline, CDR1 SGHRS and CDR2 YFSETQ. The CDR3 length is 14 residues. This CDR3 is CASSVRQGYYGYTF. Here the CDR3 DNA reads TGCGCCAGCAGCGTTAGACAGGGATACTATGGCTACACCTTC.

J is TRBJ2-7 and V is TRBV7-9; D is uncertain. V lost 4 bases to trimming and J lost 2 bases, with 12 bases between them. Germline V gives CDR1 SEHNR, CDR2 FQNEAQ (reference sequence). The CDR3 consists of 14 residues. CDR3 nucleotides: TGTGCCAGCAGCTCAGTGGGCGAACCCTACGAGCAGTACTTC. This encodes CASSSVGEPYEQYF.

The rearrangement links TRBV6-1 to TRBJ1-2; D unresolved. The CDR3 extends over 14 amino acids. Germline V gene lookup returns CDR1 MNHNS and CDR2 SASEGT. The germline V and J ends were trimmed by 7 bases and 0 bases, with 12 bases remaining between them. Written as DNA, the CDR3 is TGTGCCAGCAAGCTCGACACGGCTAACTATGGCTACACCTTC. Translated, it gives CASKLDTANYGYTF.

The chain recombines TRBV2 with TRBJ2-2; 12 nucleotides agree with TRBD2. The length of the CDR3 is 19 residues. Germline V gene lookup returns CDR1 SNHLY and CDR2 FYNNEI. With V trimmed by 4 bases and J by 0 bases, 9 bases remained unmatched. Here the CDR3 DNA reads TGTGCCAGCAGTGCTCGGCTAGCGGGGGGGCCTGCGAACACCGGGGAGCTGTTTTTT. It encodes CASSARLAGGPANTGELFF. Variable domain in full (rest from reference TRBV2 and TRBJ2-2): EPEVTQTPSHQVTQMGQEVILRCVPISNHLYFYWYRQILGQKVEFLVSFYNNEISEKSEIFDDQFSVERPDGSNFTLKIRSTKLEDSAMYFCASSARLAGGPANTGELFFGEGSRLTVL.

V is TRBV7-2 and J is TRBJ2-2; TRBD1 agrees at 9 bases. The CDR3 runs to 15 residues. Germline assignment: CDR1 SGHTA and CDR2 FQGNSA. Trimming removed 5 bases from V and 6 bases from J; junction bases left unmatched: 7. The CDR3 region is CASSKQGAVAGELFF. DNA for the CDR3: TGTGCCAGCAGCAAACAGGGGGCTGTCGCCGGGGAGCTGTTTTTT.

The chain carries TRBV6-6 and TRBJ1-2, with D perhaps TRBD1 (5 bases). The CDR3 is made up of 15 amino acids. Germline V gene sequence: CDR1 MNHNY, CDR2 SVGAGI (reference sequence). Trimming took off 7 bases at V and 0 bases at J, with 15 bases between the two ends. The CDR3: CASIPYQGTNYGYTF. The DNA of the CDR3 is TGTGCCAGCATTCCCTATCAGGGAACTAACTATGGCTACACCTTC.